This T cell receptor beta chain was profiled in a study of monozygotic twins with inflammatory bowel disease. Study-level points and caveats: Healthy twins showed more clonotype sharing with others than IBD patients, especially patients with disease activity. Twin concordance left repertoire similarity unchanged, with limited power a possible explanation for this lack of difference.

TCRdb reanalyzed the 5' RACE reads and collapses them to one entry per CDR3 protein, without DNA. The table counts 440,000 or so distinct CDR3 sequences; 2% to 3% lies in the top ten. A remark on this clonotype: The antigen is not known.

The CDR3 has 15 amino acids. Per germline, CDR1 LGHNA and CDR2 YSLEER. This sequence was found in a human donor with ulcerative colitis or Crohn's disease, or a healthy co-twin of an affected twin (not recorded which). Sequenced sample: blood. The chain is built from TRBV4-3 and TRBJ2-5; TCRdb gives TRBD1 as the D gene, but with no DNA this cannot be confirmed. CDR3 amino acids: CASSRRQGSQETQYF.